This T cell receptor beta chain was observed in a study of blood T cells in healthy people across ages. It was with a sample-barcoded 5' primer and a J-beta primer mix that a second PCR of roughly 7 to 12 cycles was run. TCRdb re-analysed the 5' RACE reads in MiXCR, keeping a single row per CDR3 protein. The sample has 1.5 million to 2 million distinct CDR3 sequences; roughly 49% are singletons. The clonotype originates from a woman aged 40 to 55 in good health. The sequencing input was blood.

The CDR3 reads CASRSDRVRTKNIQYF. The CDR3 DNA reads TGTGCCAGCAGATCCGACAGGGTGAGGACCAAAAACATTCAGTACTTC. The chain uses TRBV11-2 and TRBJ2-4; 7 bases line up with TRBD1. V shed 6 bases, J shed 2 bases, and the junction held 10 bases outside the gene matches. The CDR3 runs to 16 residues. Germline V lookup: CDR1 SGHAT, CDR2 FQNNGV.